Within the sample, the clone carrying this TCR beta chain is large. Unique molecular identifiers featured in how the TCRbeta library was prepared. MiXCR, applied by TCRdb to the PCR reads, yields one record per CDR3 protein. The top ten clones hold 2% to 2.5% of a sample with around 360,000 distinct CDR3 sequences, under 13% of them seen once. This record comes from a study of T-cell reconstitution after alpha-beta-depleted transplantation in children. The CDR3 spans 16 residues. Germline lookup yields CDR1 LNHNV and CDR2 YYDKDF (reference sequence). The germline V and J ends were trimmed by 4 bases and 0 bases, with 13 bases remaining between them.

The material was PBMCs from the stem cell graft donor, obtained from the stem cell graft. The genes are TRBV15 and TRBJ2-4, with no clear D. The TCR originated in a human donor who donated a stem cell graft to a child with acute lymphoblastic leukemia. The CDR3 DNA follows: TGTGCCACCAGCATAGGGCCGACTCTAGCCAAAAACATTCAGTACTTC. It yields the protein CATSIGPTLAKNIQYF.